These T cell receptor beta chains were read from a single sample in a study of CD8 T cells in ankylosing spondylitis. A single record per CDR3 protein comes from TCRdb applying MiXCR to the 5' RACE reads. Altogether 200,000 to 250,000 distinct CDR3 sequences are present, about 10% being singletons, with the ten largest covering less than 8%. The sequenced sample consisted of blood, either unsorted or a sorted T cell fraction (not recorded which). The receptors shown here come from a male donor with ankylosing spondylitis or in good health (not recorded which). CDR3s include the opening cysteine and the closing phenylalanine or tryptophan.

j_call,v_call,cdr3_aa
TRBJ2-2,TRBV15,CATRTGLNTGELFF
TRBJ2-7,TRBV5-6,CASSLGQLPPIYEQYF
TRBJ2-1,TRBV5-6,CASSLVLAGGRVGNEQFF
TRBJ1-1,TRBV2,CASRGGRLNTEAFF
TRBJ2-7,TRBV5-1,CASGRDGLSYEQYF
TRBJ1-1,TRBV3-1,CASSQDRGREAFF
TRBJ1-2,TRBV5-5,CASSTTSPQLTANYGYTF
TRBJ1-5,TRBV10-2,CASSESKYQPQHF
TRBJ1-2,TRBV29-1,CSVELVGANYGYTF
TRBJ1-2,TRBV20-1,CSARDGSGANYGYTF
TRBJ2-5,TRBV19,CASMAAYPGETQYF
TRBJ1-1,TRBV2,CASSEGQLMNTEAFF
TRBJ2-7,TRBV12-3/TRBV12-4,CASSLSGPAYEQYF
TRBJ1-2,TRBV20-1,CSASSLPGNYGYTF
TRBJ2-7,TRBV11-2,CASSPIRGSYEQYF
TRBJ1-2,TRBV6-1,CASRPGTGLGYTF
TRBJ1-2,TRBV9,CASSVAYPGGYTF
TRBJ1-2,TRBV20-1,CSAEPLPYGYTF
TRBJ2-1,TRBV29-1,CSLGAGPYNEQFF
TRBJ2-1,TRBV2,CASKPRDRVYNEQFF
TRBJ2-7,TRBV7-9,CASSLAGQLFYEQYF
TRBJ2-1,TRBV5-1,CASSLWVEGQGDNEQFF
TRBJ2-1,TRBV5-1,CASRPPGLAGRAEQFF
TRBJ1-2,TRBV6-1,CASNRGSYGYTF
TRBJ2-2,TRBV5-1,CASSFRGGDTGELFF
TRBJ2-7,TRBV20-1,CSARDGAGAYEQYF
TRBJ1-1,TRBV11-2,CASSLGNGRLGAFF
TRBJ2-2,TRBV20-1,CSARDSRGGRTGELFF
TRBJ2-2,TRBV29-1,CSVRAGANTGELFF
TRBJ2-5,TRBV29-1,CSVAIQGALQETQYF
TRBJ2-1,TRBV29-1,CSAVVGNEQFF
TRBJ2-5,TRBV20-1,CSAIRQETQYF
TRBJ1-1,TRBV27,CASSPLRDLNTEAFF
TRBJ2-5,TRBV28,CASSPGRQETQYF
TRBJ1-4,TRBV18,CASSPSPQRGEKLFF
TRBJ2-1,TRBV5-1,CASSFQGDNEQFF
TRBJ2-2,TRBV3-1,CASSQQQGNTGELFF
TRBJ1-2,TRBV20-1,CSARENRDANGYTF
TRBJ2-5,TRBV5-1,CASSPGLSGETQYF
TRBJ2-3,TRBV15,CATSLPAGAGTDTQYF
TRBJ2-1,TRBV27,CASSLGTSGSNEQLF
TRBJ1-1,TRBV9,CASSPQGNTEAFF
TRBJ1-1,TRBV12-3/TRBV12-4,CASSPDRAVTEAFF
TRBJ2-2,TRBV9,CASSPRGSTGELFF
TRBJ1-1,TRBV20-1,CSARFLASTTEAFF
TRBJ2-3,TRBV24-1,CATAPGVTSTDTQYF
TRBJ2-1,TRBV6-1,CASKEEEGGSYNEQFF
TRBJ1-1,TRBV3-1,CASSQDEGDTEAFF
TRBJ2-5,TRBV5-1,CASSWGGLQETQYF
TRBJ2-1,TRBV19,CASSIEPGQGHNEQFF
TRBJ2-3,TRBV10-1,CASSESLTDTQYF
TRBJ2-1,TRBV2,CASRGLRDRAPNEQFF
TRBJ2-1,TRBV28,CASSLRADAYNEQFF
TRBJ1-1,TRBV15,CATSRDLGGTEAFF
TRBJ2-1,TRBV29-1,CSVVASGSGSSYNEQFF